This record covers a single T cell receptor beta chain. It has no known antigen specificity. No qualities accompany the bases; no much larger clone lies one base away. Library prep was done by the immunoSEQ multiplex PCR assay. A mixture of 60 forward primers for TCR Vbeta segments and 13 reverse primers for TCR Jbeta segments was used in the multiplex PCR. The CDR3 region of rearranged TCR beta genes was amplified from genomic DNA with a multiplex PCR assay. The amplified TCR beta libraries were sequenced on the Illumina HiSeq System as 87-base-pair reads. On the authors' methods: A later analysis counted approximately 84 million unique TCR beta chains across the 550 to 700 repertoires, and roughly 11 million of these chains were shared by at least two donors. Raw reads were error-corrected and collapsed into unique sequences with a nearest-neighbor algorithm that merged closely related sequences to remove PCR and sequencing errors. CDR3 sequences were aligned to IMGT reference sequences to assign V, D and J gene segments. For a sequence to be retained, a match of at least six nucleotides was required to both a V gene segment and a J gene segment. Rearrangements were called productive when the CDR3 lacked stop codons and stayed in frame with V and J; all others were non-productive. CDR3 was defined by IMGT convention, running from the second conserved V-encoded cysteine to the conserved J-encoded phenylalanine. The earlier analysis of a few hundred of the donors excluded sequences that lacked an unambiguous match to a single V gene segment. In an earlier analysis of approximately 610 of the donors, V segments were called functional above 56.7% productive rearrangements and were called segregating when the between-donor standard deviation exceeded 5%. A statistical classification framework was built for diagnosing cytomegalovirus status from the catalog of TCR beta chain sequences. V and J gene assignment, in a later analysis, came from comparing TCR nucleotide sequences with IMGT/GENE-DB human TR gene sequences. A later analysis assigned CDR3 sequences and most-parsimonious VDJ recombination scenarios with the TCRdist pipeline. In a later analysis, each TCR beta chain was defined by its CDR3 amino acid sequence together with its V-gene family, and reads without a unique V-gene family were excluded. To address suspected cross-contamination and a sequencing artifact, a later analysis removed under 600 highly shared, low-generation-probability nucleotide sequences. A later analysis calculated a clonal expansion index for each public chain from normalized within-repertoire ranks of inferred template counts. Generation probabilities in a later analysis came from a VDJ recombination model fitted to out-of-frame rearrangements, and those results were checked against IGoR. A later analysis scored TCR-TCR, TCR-HLA and TCR-CMV co-occurrence with hypergeometric tests, applying a repertoire-size bias correction to TCR pairs. False discovery rates were estimated in a later analysis by permuting HLA or CMV assignments 20 times. In a later analysis, co-occurring TCRs were grouped using DBSCAN, and TCRdist sequence similarity was added for clustering within HLA-allele-positive subsets. Repertoires with fewer than 30,000 or more than 120,000 public chains were left out of co-occurrence clustering, as were a handful of repertoires with anomalous nucleotide sharing. TCRdb re-hosts the immuneACCESS table, in-frame sequences only. Its copies lack some clones; in the studies checked, an unresolved V gene accounts for under half of them, and the cause for the rest is not known. V and J calls and clone size follow that table, whereas D and trimming were derived from the DNA. In this sample the table shows around 130,000 clones, more than 80% of which occur a single time. The ten biggest clones cover 1% of the sample.

The data were taken from a study of cytomegalovirus exposure and HLA in healthy donors (dated by TCRdb to about 2017). The study in broad terms: An earlier analysis of roughly 500 of the donors reported about 290 Gb of sequence data and some 120 million unique TCR beta sequences from some 180 million T cells. About 300 gigabases of sequencing data and roughly 80 million unique TCR sequences made up an early release that covered under 750 HLA-typed donors. Of the roughly 400 genotyped donors, approximately 80% fell in the genetic ancestry cluster associated with self-reported Caucasian donors. The study was designed to test whether signatures of past pathogen exposure could be identified by cataloging public T cell receptors. The T cell repertoires of around 670 subjects were profiled by immunosequencing and related to cytomegalovirus serostatus. A separate validation cohort of 100 to 150 different subjects was used in addition to the roughly 700-subject first cohort. High-throughput TCR immunosequencing, statistical association of individual TCRs with disease status, and machine learning were combined to predict cytomegalovirus infection status. To study patterns of TCR occurrence, a later analysis re-analyzed previously published TCR beta repertoires from several hundred donors and added high-resolution HLA genotyping. Rather than using new phenotypic data, the later analysis identified candidate immune exposures from TCR beta sequences and from how often those sequences occurred across donors. An earlier analysis of more than 450 of the donors used high-throughput TCR beta sequencing to judge whether each TCR beta V gene segment behaved as functional or pseudogenic. Donor age, sex, ethnicity and CMV serostatus were compiled together with the repertoire data. In a later genetic analysis, genome-wide SNP genotypes for about 65% of the roughly 700 donors were used, and that subset was treated as a discovery cohort. All discovery cohort repertoires had been generated using a single sequencing platform. HLA typing included class I and class II loci at four-digit resolution. The number of typed donors differed by locus: roughly 629-640 for A, B, C, DRB1 and DQB1; roughly 510 for DQA1; 606 for DPA1; and about 450 for DPB1. About five DR-DQ haplotypes were handled as single units for association and clustering, since linkage in the cohort was strong. Among around 400 genotyped donors of the cohort, an average of 235,054 unique TCR beta nucleotide sequences were sequenced per donor, roughly 18% of them non-productive.

Its CDR3 holds 15 amino acids, cysteine through phenylalanine. Just the 45-base CDR3 DNA is kept, in frame starting at base 1. The germline V gene (reference sequence) gives CDR1 as SGHNT and CDR2 as YYREEE. V lost 2 bases and J lost 3 bases, and the count of bases not matched to a germline gene is 7. Points the paper makes about the study in general: Because HLA typing was unavailable for some donors at each locus, only the typed subset was used in association tests. Compared with equally common non-associated chains, HLA-associated TCR beta chains in a later analysis were more clonally expanded and had lower generation probabilities. In the study, 150 to 200 TCR beta chains were listed as associated with cytomegalovirus. While some public TCRs were present in many individuals, most TCR sequences turned up only very rarely across donors. In both the original and validation cohorts, the classifier was reported to diagnose cytomegalovirus status with high specificity and sensitivity. CMV serostatus was the only immune exposure information available for the cohort. The earlier analysis of some 560 of the donors excluded approximately 15 rarely observed V segments, including chromosome 9 orphons, because counts were too low. Broadly in line with IMGT annotations, most TCR beta V segments showed up in productive rearrangements about 90% or about 30% of the time in an earlier analysis of several hundred of the donors. A later analysis found that most CMV-associated TCR beta chains appeared HLA-restricted, with HLA associations seemingly driven largely by CMV exposure. A later analysis found that TCR association rates varied across HLA loci, with DRB1 alleles showing the most associated TCRs and HLA-C alleles the fewest. Some IMGT-functional V segments, including TRBV6-2 and TRBV6-3, could not be distinguished by the 87-base-pair reads and were therefore excluded. Several of the top co-occurrence clusters appeared to be linked to parvovirus B19, influenza, CMV and Epstein-Barr virus, according to a later analysis. In a later genetic analysis, a missense DCLRE1C variant was associated with V-gene and J-gene trimming of TCR beta chains, and the association was replicated in an independent cohort. Specific HLA alleles were associated with roughly 16,000 TCR beta sequences at a false discovery rate of 0.05 in a later analysis. In a later genetic analysis, fewer N-insertions in productive TCRs were reported among donors in an Asian-associated ancestry cluster than the roughly 700-donor mean. When HLA alleles, especially DR and DQ, strongly co-occurred, TCR associations were difficult to assign to individual alleles. The authors suggested that the approach could potentially be extended to other disease states and immunological phenotypes. A cluster of highly shared sequence variants was judged likely to represent a technical artifact of the sequencing pipeline. A further reported finding was that TCR beta sequences accurately predicted the HLA-A and HLA-B alleles for most subjects in the first cohort. Roughly uniform sequencing depth across donors was assumed in presence/absence analyses, although this assumption may not hold. A few of the identified cytomegalovirus-associated TCR beta chains were confirmed in vitro to be specific for cytomegalovirus antigens. Linkage disequilibrium might explain the correlated functional status among segregating V segments, but an unknown experimental factor could not be ruled out. The cohort was sequenced for TCR beta chains only, and without alpha or paired-chain data the features that could be detected were limited.

The cohort consisted of some 670 healthy bone marrow donors. Cohort members were all nominally healthy when sampled, although unrecorded immune exposures were likely present. The donor was CMV seronegative and was included in the group of a few hundred seronegative cohort members. A peripheral blood sample was provided by each donor, and peripheral blood mononuclear cells were used for TCR beta sequencing. Genomic DNA was extracted from the blood cell samples with the Qiagen DNeasy Blood Extraction Kit. Rearrangement joined TRBV5-4 to TRBJ1-2, with TRBD1 matching 7 junction bases. The sequence came from a middle-aged man in good health and CMV-seronegative. The sample comprised PBMCs. The CDR3 has the sequence CASSFITGADYGYTF. The nucleotide sequence reads as follows: TGTGCCAGCAGCTTTATCACAGGGGCCGACTATGGCTACACCTTC.